This entry describes one TCR beta chain. This sample was taken from a study of technical replicates of blood from several donors. The table came from immunoSEQ multiplex PCR; TCRdb's copy has only in-frame clones and leaves some out. The sample shows about 88,000 clones, roughly 92% of them seen only once. The CDR3 length is 14 residues. The ends lost 5 bases at V and 3 bases at J; junction bases unmatched: 4. Germline CDR1 and CDR2: SEHNR and FQNEAQ (reference sequence). The receptor's source is a human donor in good health. The chain has TRBV7-9 and TRBJ2-3; 8 bases are a match to TRBD2. Sequenced material: T cells isolated from PBMCs. In DNA form, the CDR3 reads TGTGCCAGCAGCCAGGGACTAGTGACAGATACGCAGTATTTT. Residues: CASSQGLVTDTQYF.